This entry lists 19 T cell receptor beta chains sequenced from one sample in a study of cytomegalovirus exposure and HLA in healthy donors. With 60 Vbeta and 13 Jbeta primers, the PCR was carried out. Clones were sequenced by immunoSEQ multiplex PCR, and TCRdb holds only the in-frame ones, with some missing. The data show 150,000 or so clones, roughly 84% seen once. The sample taken for sequencing was PBMCs. The receptors shown here come from a man aged 45 to 65 in good health and CMV-seropositive.

V gene TRBV7-8 combines with J gene TRBJ2-2; perhaps TRBD1 as D (5 bases). The ends were cut back, 1 base at V and 4 bases at J, with 10 bases in the middle. CDR3 length: 15 residues. Germline loops: CDR1 SGHVS, CDR2 FQNEAQ. The CDR3 reads CASSLGSRVTGELFF. The CDR3 nucleotides are TGTGCCAGCAGCTTAGGATCCAGGGTCACCGGGGAGCTGTTTTTT.

The table lists this clone with a few counts. The junction departs from germline at one end; a sequencing error may be responsible. V is TRBV20-1 and J is TRBJ2-3, with D tentatively TRBD2 (5 bases). This CDR3 spans 11 amino acids. Germline V gene sequence: CDR1 DFQATT, CDR2 SNEGSKA (reference sequence). For the CDR3, the DNA is TGCAGTACTAGGGCCACCGATACGCAGTATTTT. Translation gives CSTRATDTQYF.

The rearrangement links TRBV13 to TRBJ2-5, with TRBD1 matching 10 bases. The CDR3 has 16 amino acids. The trim removed 1 base at V and 5 bases at J, leaving 7 bases unmatched. Germline lookup yields CDR1 PRHDT and CDR2 FYEKMQ (reference sequence). In DNA form, the CDR3 reads TGTGCCAGCAGCTTAGACCCCGGGACAGGGGATGAGACCCAGTACTTC. Protein sequence: CASSLDPGTGDETQYF.

The V gene is TRBV6-1, the J gene TRBJ1-2; 10 bases map to TRBD1. This CDR3 spans 15 amino acids. Unmatched junction bases numbered 6, after V lost 4 bases and J lost 4 bases. Germline V gene lookup returns CDR1 MNHNS and CDR2 SASEGT. The CDR3 reads CASSGDRGLGYGYTF. The CDR3 coding sequence is TGTGCCAGCAGTGGTGACAGGGGGCTCGGCTATGGCTACACCTTC.

This CDR3 reads CASSFTLTLFATNEKLFF. CDR3 DNA: TGTGCCAGCAGCTTTACCTTGACTTTATTTGCAACTAATGAAAAACTGTTTTTT. The chain links TRBV5-5 to TRBJ1-4; D gene uncertain. The V gene lost 2 bases and the J gene lost 0 bases, with 17 bases spanning the gap. Germline-derived CDR1 and CDR2 are SGHKS and YYEKEE (reference sequence). The CDR3 length is 18 residues.

The rearrangement joins TRBV19 to TRBJ1-5; 7 bases map to TRBD1. V dropped 5 bases and J dropped 3; count of bases not matched to a gene: 7. The CDR3 totals 15 residues. Germline V CDR1 and CDR2: LNHDA, SQIVND (reference sequence). CDR3 amino acids: CASSARDRVNQPQHF. CDR3 in DNA: TGTGCCAGTAGTGCCCGGGACAGAGTCAATCAGCCCCAGCATTTT. The full variable domain, its missing parts supplied by reference TRBV19 and TRBJ1-5, is DGGITQSPKYLFRKEGQNVTLSCEQNLNHDAMYWYRQDPGQGLRLIYYSQIVNDFQKGDIAEGYSVSREKKESFPLTVTSAQKNPTAFYLCASSARDRVNQPQHFGDGTRLSIL.

The V gene is TRBV5-4, the J gene TRBJ1-2; D is uncertain. V was pared by 0 bases and J by 5 bases, with 11 bases between. The germline V gene has CDR1 SGHNT and CDR2 YYREEE (reference sequence). This CDR3 comprises 14 residues. The CDR3 is CASSLAPGTYGYTF. The CDR3 bases are TGTGCCAGCAGCTTGGCCCCAGGCACTTATGGCTACACCTTC.

V and J are TRBV15 and TRBJ1-4; maybe TRBD1 (5 bases). The CDR3 spans 14 residues. Germline assignment: CDR1 LNHNV and CDR2 YYDKDF (reference sequence). Trimming took 4 bases from V and 6 from J, leaving 12 bases between them. In nucleotides, the CDR3 is TGTGCCACCAGCACGGGCCAGGGTTATGAAAAACTGTTTTTT. Amino acids: CATSTGQGYEKLFF. Supplemented by reference TRBV15 and TRBJ1-4, the full variable domain reads DAMVIQNPRYQVTQFGKPVTLSCSQTLNHNVMYWYQQKSSQAPKLLFHYYDKDFNNEADTPDNFQSRRPNTSFCFLDIRSPGLGDTAMYLCATSTGQGYEKLFFGSGTQLSVL.

The chain joins TRBV2 to TRBJ1-4, with 7 bases identical to TRBD1. This CDR3 spans 12 amino acids. V trimming: 8 bases; J trimming: 8 bases; junction bases outside the gene matches: 5. From germline, CDR1 is SNHLY and CDR2 FYNNEI. Written as DNA, the CDR3 is TGTGCCAGCCGGGGACAGACAGAAAAACTGTTTTTT. It is translated as CASRGQTEKLFF.

The genes are TRBV15 and TRBJ2-5, with 8 bases aligning to TRBD1. Germline values: CDR1 LNHNV, CDR2 YYDKDF (reference sequence). This CDR3 is 15 amino acids long. V lost 0 bases to trimming and J lost 4 bases; unmatched junction nucleotides: 4. Here the CDR3 reads CATSREAGGRETQYF. CDR3 nucleotide sequence: TGTGCCACCAGCAGAGAGGCAGGGGGCAGAGAGACCCAGTACTTC.

The chain employs TRBV5-1 and TRBJ1-1, with TRBD1 identical over 7 bases. The CDR3 is 16 residues long. V was clipped by 0 bases and J by 1 base; unmatched bases: 6. Germline V CDR1 and CDR2: SGHRS, YFSETQ. As DNA, the CDR3 is TGCGCCAGCAGCTTGGGGCGGGGGGACAGGAACACTGAAGCTTTCTTT. Translated, it gives CASSLGRGDRNTEAFF.

The chain recombines TRBV15 with TRBJ1-5; TRBD1 matches 7 bases. CDR3 length: 16 amino acids. V was pared by 0 bases and J by 5 bases, with 7 bases of the junction left unmatched. Per germline, CDR1 LNHNV and CDR2 YYDKDF (reference sequence). The DNA for the CDR3 is TGTGCCACCAGCAGAGAGGACAGGCCTTCGGATCAGCCCCAGCATTTT. It yields the protein CATSREDRPSDQPQHF.

The chain recombines TRBV13 with TRBJ1-2; D is ambiguous. V gave up 4 bases and J gave up 5 bases, with 14 bases separating them. The CDR3 is made up of 14 amino acids. Per germline, CDR1 PRHDT and CDR2 FYEKMQ (reference sequence). The CDR3 bases are TGTGCCAGCAGCTCGACACCGAACGAATATGGCTACACCTTC. Translated, it gives CASSSTPNEYGYTF. The whole variable domain, remainder taken from reference TRBV13 and TRBJ1-2, is AAGVIQSPRHLIKEKRETATLKCYPIPRHDTVYWYQQGPGQDPQFLISFYEKMQSDKGSIPDRFSAQQFSDYHSELNMSSLELGDSALYFCASSSTPNEYGYTFGSGTRLTVV.

The chain recombines TRBV25-1 with TRBJ2-2, with 9 bases identical to TRBD1. Trimming cost V 5 bases and J 8 bases; bases outside gene matches: 12. Germline V gene sequence: CDR1 MGHDK, CDR2 SYGVNS. The CDR3 contains 16 residues. The DNA for the CDR3 is TGTGCCAGCAGTCCCACGGGACAGGGAAGGGTGGGGGAGCTGTTTTTT. It yields the protein CASSPTGQGRVGELFF.

CDR3 residues: CASSPLGQGKDQETQYF. In DNA, the CDR3 is TGTGCCAGCAGTCCTCTGGGACAGGGTAAGGACCAAGAGACCCAGTACTTC. This chain uses TRBV27 with TRBJ2-5, with 9 bases identical to TRBD1. V was pared by 5 bases and J by 0 bases, with 10 bases of the junction left unmatched. Germline CDR1 and CDR2: MNHEY and SMNVEV (reference sequence). The CDR3 loop spans 17 amino acids.

In DNA, the CDR3 is TGTGCCAGCACTAGGGGCAGGGGGCTGGCTGAAGCTTTCTTT. This codes for CASTRGRGLAEAFF. The rearrangement joins TRBV13 to TRBJ1-1; 8 nucleotides line up with TRBD1. The junction had 10 bases not matched to a gene; V was cut back by 7 bases and J by 6 bases. Germline CDR1 PRHDT, CDR2 FYEKMQ (reference sequence). This CDR3 is 14 amino acids long.

Details on this clone: The sample holds other DNA sequences that translate to the same CDR3. The genes are TRBV27 and TRBJ1-5; D unclear. CDR1 MNHEY and CDR2 SMNVEV come from the germline V gene (reference sequence). The V and J ends lost 1 base and 7 bases respectively, with 20 bases between them. CDR3 size: 17 residues. CDR3 coding DNA: TGTGCCAGCAGTTTATGGGCCCCCCTAGCGGGTGGGCAGCCCCAGCATTTT. This gives the protein CASSLWAPLAGGQPQHF.

The chain uses TRBV11-3 and TRBJ2-6; 8 bases map to TRBD1. V lost 5 bases to trimming and J lost 0 bases; unmatched junction nucleotides: 12. Germline-derived CDR1 and CDR2 are SGHNT and YENEEA. CDR3 length equals 19 residues. CDR3 amino acids: CASSPGARGLSSGANVLTF. The CDR3 bases are TGTGCCAGCAGCCCAGGGGCCAGGGGGCTATCCTCTGGGGCCAACGTCCTGACTTTC.

The V call is TRBV28, the J call TRBJ2-3; weak D call: TRBD1 (5 bases). The germline V gene has CDR1 MDHEN and CDR2 SYDVKM. Trimming stripped 4 bases from V and 3 bases from J, with 11 bases between. This CDR3 has 14 amino acids. The CDR3 coding sequence is TGTGCCAGCAGTTGGGCCCAGGGAACAGATACGCAGTATTTT. It specifies CASSWAQGTDTQYF.